One and the same sample provided the 9 T cell receptor beta chains below, sequenced in a study of cytomegalovirus exposure and HLA in healthy donors. The study ran its PCR with 60 Vbeta and 13 Jbeta primers. Libraries were prepared by immunoSEQ multiplex PCR; TCRdb keeps only in-frame clonotypes and omits some of them. Of about 97,000 clones listed, 65% to 75% are singletons. Sequenced material: PBMCs. The source of these receptors is a middle-aged woman in good health and CMV-seronegative.

This chain joins TRBV6-5 and TRBJ2-5; the D gene is possibly TRBD2 (6 bases). Trimming took 6 bases from V and 2 from J, leaving 16 bases between them. This CDR3 contains 15 residues. Germline CDR1 reads MNHEY; CDR2 reads SVGAGI. CDR3 residues: CASSYMGGGQETQYF. The CDR3 region has the DNA TGTGCCAGCAGCTATATGGGAGGAGGGCAAGAGACCCAGTACTTC.

As for this clone: The same CDR3 is also encoded by other DNA sequences in this sample. The chain employs TRBV6-6 and TRBJ1-1; tentative D call: TRBD1 (5 bases). There are 13 residues in the CDR3. The germline V gene has CDR1 MNHNY and CDR2 SVGAGI (reference sequence). V lost 2 bases, J lost 1 base, and 5 bases lay in between. The CDR3 protein is CASSYGQNTEAFF. The CDR3 bases are TGTGCCAGCAGTTACGGACAGAACACTGAAGCTTTCTTT.

This clone was recorded only once. The chain combines TRBV10-3 with TRBJ2-5; TRBD2 matches at 9 bases. J lost 7 bases, V lost 0 bases, and 6 bases had no gene match. This CDR3 spans 15 amino acids. Germline V gives CDR1 ENHRY, CDR2 SYGVKD. CDR3: CAISESTSGRGTQYF. CDR3 coding DNA: TGTGCCATCAGTGAGTCGACTAGCGGAAGAGGGACCCAGTACTTC.

V usage is TRBV6-5 and J usage is TRBJ1-4; D uncertain. CDR3 length: 16 residues. CDR1 and CDR2 (germline): MNHEY, SVGAGI. The V end lost 4 bases, the J end lost 0 bases, and 12 bases lay between the germline ends. The CDR3 sequence is CASSLWTDSTNEKLFF. In nucleotides, the CDR3 is TGTGCCAGCAGTTTATGGACTGATTCAACTAATGAAAAACTGTTTTTT.

The chain joins TRBV19 to TRBJ2-3, with D uncertain. Between the trimmed V and J ends, which lost 3 bases and 5 bases, there was a span of 12 bases. The germline V gene has CDR1 LNHDA and CDR2 SQIVND (reference sequence). This CDR3 has 14 residues. CDR3 in DNA: TGTGCCAGTAGTATCAGCGCTACACTAGATACGCAGTATTTT. Encoded protein: CASSISATLDTQYF.

This sequence joins TRBV28 and TRBJ2-3, with D maybe TRBD1 (6 bases). V was pared by 9 bases and J by 3 bases, with 13 bases between. From germline, CDR1 is MDHEN and CDR2 SYDVKM. This CDR3 is built from 13 residues. Here the CDR3 DNA reads TGTGCCAGTGAGGGAAGGGGGACAGATACGCAGTATTTT. Its protein product is CASEGRGTDTQYF.

This chain links TRBV30 with TRBJ1-6; D gene unclear. From germline, CDR1 is GTSNPN and CDR2 SVGIG (reference sequence). The V gene lost 4 bases and the J gene lost 0 bases, with 7 bases spanning the gap. The length of the CDR3 is 14 residues. CDR3 amino acids: CAWIGSSYNSPLHF. As DNA, the CDR3 is TGTGCCTGGATTGGGAGCTCCTATAATTCACCCCTCCACTTT. The complete variable domain, with remaining parts taken from reference TRBV30 and TRBJ1-6, reads SQTIHQWPATLVQPVGSPLSLECTVEGTSNPNLYWYRQAAGRGLQLLFYSVGIGQISSEVPQNLSASRPQDRQFILSSKKLLLSDSGFYLCAWIGSSYNSPLHFGNGTRLTVT.

The genes are TRBV27 and TRBJ1-5, with 7 positions matching TRBD1. V dropped 2 bases and J dropped 0; count of bases not matched to a gene: 7. This CDR3 spans 17 amino acids. The germline CDR1 and CDR2 sequences are MNHEY and SMNVEV (reference sequence). CDR3 in amino acids: CASSLRGGAYSNQPQHF. The CDR3 DNA sequence: TGTGCCAGCAGTTTAAGAGGGGGCGCGTATAGCAATCAGCCCCAGCATTTT.

V usage is TRBV29-1 and J usage is TRBJ1-2, with 8 bases aligning to TRBD1. The trim removed 3 bases at V and 4 bases at J, leaving 7 bases unmatched. Germline lookup yields CDR1 SQVTM and CDR2 ANQGSEA. The CDR3 is made up of 14 amino acids. The CDR3 loop is CSVEDREISYGYTF. DNA for the CDR3: TGCAGCGTTGAGGACAGGGAAATTAGCTATGGCTACACCTTC. The variable domain in full, with the rest retrieved from reference TRBV29-1 and TRBJ1-2, is SAVISQKPSRDICQRGTSLTIQCQVDSQVTMMFWYRQQPGQSLTLIATANQGSEATYESGFVIDKFPISRPNLTFSTLTVSNMSPEDSSIYLCSVEDREISYGYTFGSGTRLTVV.